The 5 T cell receptor beta chains below all came from one sample that was sequenced in a study of cytomegalovirus exposure and HLA in healthy donors. PCR was performed using 60 Vbeta and 13 Jbeta primers. The method was immunoSEQ multiplex PCR; TCRdb's version includes in-frame clones alone and lacks a portion of them. The data show 40,000 to 55,000 clones, with over 70% seen just once and roughly 2.9% held by the top ten. Sequenced sample: PBMCs. These receptors all come from a man aged 18 to 29 in good health and CMV-seronegative.

This clone was seen a single time. The CDR3 protein is CASSSSRYLTDTQYF. The CDR3 DNA is TGTGCCAGCAGCTCCTCCCGCTATCTCACAGATACGCAGTATTTT. V gene TRBV7-8 combines with J gene TRBJ2-3; D unresolved. In germline, CDR1 is SGHVS, CDR2 FQNEAQ. Trimming cost V 4 bases and J 2 bases, with 13 bases left between them. The CDR3 consists of 15 residues.

The chain recombines TRBV29-1 with TRBJ1-5, with a weak D call TRBD1 (6 bases). V shed 1 base and J shed 6 bases, with 13 bases lying between them. CDR3 size: 14 residues. The germline gives CDR1 SQVTM, CDR2 ANQGSEA. The CDR3: CSVEGGGAGQPQHF. The CDR3, as DNA: TGCAGCGTTGAAGGAGGGGGTGCGGGTCAGCCCCAGCATTTT.

V and J are TRBV15 and TRBJ2-5; 11 positions match TRBD2. Germline loops: CDR1 LNHNV, CDR2 YYDKDF (reference sequence). The CDR3 runs to 15 residues. The V and J ends lost 5 bases and 5 bases, in that order; junction bases with no gene match: 7. The CDR3 DNA reads TGTGCCACCAGCGAGGTAGCGGGAGGGGGGGAGACCCAGTACTTC. Translating gives CATSEVAGGGETQYF.

The chain has TRBV9 and TRBJ1-1; D is uncertain. The V end lost 4 bases, the J end lost 7 bases, and 14 bases lay between the germline ends. The CDR3 loop spans 13 amino acids. Germline V gene sequence: CDR1 SGDLS, CDR2 YYNGEE. CDR3 DNA: TGTGCCAGCAGCCCCGCAGGAGGGCATGAAGCTTTCTTT. The encoded protein is CASSPAGGHEAFF. Full variable domain (missing parts from reference TRBV9 and TRBJ1-1): DSGVTQTPKHLITATGQRVTLRCSPRSGDLSVYWYQQSLDQGLQFLIQYYNGEERAKGNILERFSAQQFPDLHSELNLSSLELGDSALYFCASSPAGGHEAFFGQGTRLTVV.

The chain combines TRBV15 with TRBJ2-7; D might be TRBD1 (5 bases). With 1 base removed from V and 0 bases from J, the gap between germline ends came to 7 bases. The V gene's germline CDR1 is LNHNV and CDR2 YYDKDF (reference sequence). The CDR3 runs 14 residues. DNA of the CDR3: TGTGCCACCAGCAGAGGAACAGGCTCCTACGAGCAGTACTTC. Its protein is CATSRGTGSYEQYF.